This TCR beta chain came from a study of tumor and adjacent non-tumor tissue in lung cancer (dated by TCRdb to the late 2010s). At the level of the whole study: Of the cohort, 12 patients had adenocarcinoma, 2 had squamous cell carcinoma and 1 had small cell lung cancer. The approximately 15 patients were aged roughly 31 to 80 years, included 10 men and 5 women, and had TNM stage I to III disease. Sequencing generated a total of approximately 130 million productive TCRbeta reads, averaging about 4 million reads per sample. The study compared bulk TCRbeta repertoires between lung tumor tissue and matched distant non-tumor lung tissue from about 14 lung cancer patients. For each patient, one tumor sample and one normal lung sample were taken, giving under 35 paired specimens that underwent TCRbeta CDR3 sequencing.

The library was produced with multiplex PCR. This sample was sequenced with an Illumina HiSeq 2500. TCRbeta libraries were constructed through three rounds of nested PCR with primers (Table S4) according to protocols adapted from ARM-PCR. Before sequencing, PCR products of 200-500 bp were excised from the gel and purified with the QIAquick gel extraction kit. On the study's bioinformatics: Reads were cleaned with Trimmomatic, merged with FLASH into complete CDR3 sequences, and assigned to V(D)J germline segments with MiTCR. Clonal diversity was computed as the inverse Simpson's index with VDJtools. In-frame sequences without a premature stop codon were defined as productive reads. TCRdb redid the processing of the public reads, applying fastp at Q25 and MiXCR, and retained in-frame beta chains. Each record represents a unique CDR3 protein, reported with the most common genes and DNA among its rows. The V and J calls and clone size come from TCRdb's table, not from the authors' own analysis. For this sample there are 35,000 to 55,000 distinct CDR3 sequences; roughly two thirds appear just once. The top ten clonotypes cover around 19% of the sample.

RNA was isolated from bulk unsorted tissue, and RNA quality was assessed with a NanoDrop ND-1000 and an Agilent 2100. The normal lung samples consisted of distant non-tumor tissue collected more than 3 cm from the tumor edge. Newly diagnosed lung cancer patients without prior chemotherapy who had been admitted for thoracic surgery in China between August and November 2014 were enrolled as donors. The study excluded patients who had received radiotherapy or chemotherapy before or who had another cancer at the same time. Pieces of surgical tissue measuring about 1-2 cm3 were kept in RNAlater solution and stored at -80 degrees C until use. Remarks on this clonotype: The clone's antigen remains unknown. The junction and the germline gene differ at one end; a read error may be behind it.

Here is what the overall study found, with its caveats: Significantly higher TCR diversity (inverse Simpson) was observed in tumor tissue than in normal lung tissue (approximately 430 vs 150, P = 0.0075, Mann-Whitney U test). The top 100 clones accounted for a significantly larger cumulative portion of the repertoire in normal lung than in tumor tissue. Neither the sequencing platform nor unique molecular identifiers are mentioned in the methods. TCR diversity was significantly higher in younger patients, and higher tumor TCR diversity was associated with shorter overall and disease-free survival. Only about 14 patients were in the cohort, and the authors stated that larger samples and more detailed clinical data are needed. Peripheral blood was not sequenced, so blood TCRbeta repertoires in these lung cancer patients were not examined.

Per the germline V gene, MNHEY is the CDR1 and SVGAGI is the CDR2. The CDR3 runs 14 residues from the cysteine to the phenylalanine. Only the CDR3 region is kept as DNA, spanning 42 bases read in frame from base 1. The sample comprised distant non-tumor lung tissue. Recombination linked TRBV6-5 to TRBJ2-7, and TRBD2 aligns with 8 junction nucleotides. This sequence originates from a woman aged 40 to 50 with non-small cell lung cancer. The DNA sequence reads TGTGCCAGCAAGCTCACTAGCGGAAATTACGAACAGTACTTC. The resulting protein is CASKLTSGNYEQYF.